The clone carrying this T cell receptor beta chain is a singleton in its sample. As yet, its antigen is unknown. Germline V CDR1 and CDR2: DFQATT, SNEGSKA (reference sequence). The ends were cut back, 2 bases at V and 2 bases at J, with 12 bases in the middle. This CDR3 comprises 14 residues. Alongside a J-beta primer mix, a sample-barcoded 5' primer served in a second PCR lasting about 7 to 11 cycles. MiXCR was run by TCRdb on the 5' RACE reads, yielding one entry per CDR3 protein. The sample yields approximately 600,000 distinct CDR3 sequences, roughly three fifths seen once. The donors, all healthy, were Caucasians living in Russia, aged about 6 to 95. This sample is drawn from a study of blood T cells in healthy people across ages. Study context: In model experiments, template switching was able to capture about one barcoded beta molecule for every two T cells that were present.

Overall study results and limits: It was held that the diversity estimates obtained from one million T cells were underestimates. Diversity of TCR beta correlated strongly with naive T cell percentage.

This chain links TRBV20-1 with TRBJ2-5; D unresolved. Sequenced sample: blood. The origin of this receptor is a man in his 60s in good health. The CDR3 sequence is CSARSLREQETQYF. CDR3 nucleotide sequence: TGCAGTGCTAGATCCCTAAGAGAGCAAGAGACCCAGTACTTC.